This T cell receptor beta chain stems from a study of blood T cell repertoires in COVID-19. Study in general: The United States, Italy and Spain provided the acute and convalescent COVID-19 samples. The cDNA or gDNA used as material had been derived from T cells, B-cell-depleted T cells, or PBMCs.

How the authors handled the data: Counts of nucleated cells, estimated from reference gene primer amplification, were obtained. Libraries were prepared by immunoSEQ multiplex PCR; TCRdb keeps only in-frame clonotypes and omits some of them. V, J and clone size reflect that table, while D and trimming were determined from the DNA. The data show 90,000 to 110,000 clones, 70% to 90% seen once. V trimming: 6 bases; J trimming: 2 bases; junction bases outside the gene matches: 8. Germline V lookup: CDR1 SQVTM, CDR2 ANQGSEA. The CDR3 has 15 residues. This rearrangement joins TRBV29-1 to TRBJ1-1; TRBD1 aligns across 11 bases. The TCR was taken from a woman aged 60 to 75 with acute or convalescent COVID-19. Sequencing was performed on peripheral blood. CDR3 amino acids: CSVTGTGGINTEAFF. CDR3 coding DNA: TGCAGCGTAACCGGGACAGGGGGTATAAACACTGAAGCTTTCTTT. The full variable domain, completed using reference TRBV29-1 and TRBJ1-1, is SAVISQKPSRDICQRGTSLTIQCQVDSQVTMMFWYRQQPGQSLTLIATANQGSEATYESGFVIDKFPISRPNLTFSTLTVSNMSPEDSSIYLCSVTGTGGINTEAFFGQGTRLTVV.